The 25 T cell receptor beta chains reported below all come from one sample, sequenced in a study of CD4 T cell repertoires in COVID-19. Sequenced by immunoSEQ multiplex PCR; TCRdb stores in-frame clones only, minus some. Of about 75,000 clones in the sample, about four fifths were seen once. The sequencing here drew on CD4+ T cells from peripheral blood, taken after recovery from COVID-19. These receptors were obtained from a human donor who had COVID-19.

The chain recombines TRBV2 with TRBJ1-2, with D maybe TRBD1 (6 bases). The CDR3 runs to 14 residues. The ends were cut back, 7 bases at V and 2 bases at J, with 14 bases in the middle. In germline, CDR1 is SNHLY, CDR2 FYNNEI. The CDR3 loop reads CASKLQGINYGYTF. CDR3 DNA sequence: TGTGCCAGCAAATTGCAGGGGATAAACTATGGCTACACCTTC.

V and J are TRBV2 and TRBJ2-3; 15 bases fit TRBD2. CDR1 is SNHLY and CDR2 is FYNNEI in the germline V gene. V lost 8 bases to trimming and J lost 0 bases; unmatched junction nucleotides: 3. CDR3 size: 16 residues. DNA of the CDR3: TGTGCCAGCGGACTAGCGGGGGGGACTAGCACAGATACGCAGTATTTT. Its translation: CASGLAGGTSTDTQYF.

The chain links TRBV5-1 to TRBJ1-2; 10 bases are shared with TRBD1. Germline CDR1 and CDR2: SGHRS and YFSETQ. With V trimmed by 4 bases and J by 6 bases, 12 bases remained unmatched. The CDR3 totals 16 residues. DNA for the CDR3: TGCGCCAGCAGCCTGATAGACGGGACAGGGGTAGATGGCTACACCTTC. Its translation: CASSLIDGTGVDGYTF.

This chain joins TRBV12-3 or TRBV12-4 and TRBJ1-1; tentatively, D is TRBD1 (6 bases). This CDR3 is 13 amino acids long. V lost 7 bases and J lost 10, with 19 bases in between. CDR3 sequence (DNA): TGTGCCAGCACCGAACAGGGACTGGGTCGAGCTTTCTTT. It encodes CASTEQGLGRAFF.

This sequence joins TRBV11-1 and TRBJ1-2; possible D gene TRBD1, 6 bases. This CDR3 spans 15 amino acids. V gave up 5 bases and J gave up 5 bases, with 18 bases separating them. The germline V gene encodes CDR1 SGHAT and CDR2 FQDESV (reference sequence). Written as DNA, the CDR3 is TGTGCCAGCAGCCATCAGGGGAGAATGAATTATGGCTACACCTTC. It yields the protein CASSHQGRMNYGYTF.

This chain uses TRBV6-5 with TRBJ1-2; no reliable D call. V lost 6 bases and J 2 bases, leaving 10 bases between the germline ends. The CDR3 has 13 amino acids. Germline CDR1 is MNHEY and CDR2 is SVGAGI. The CDR3 DNA is TGTGCCAGCAGCCGAGACGGCAACTATGGCTACACCTTC. Amino acids: CASSRDGNYGYTF.

Sample share makes this clone medium-sized. This chain links TRBV3-1 (or the pseudogene TRBV3-2) with TRBJ2-7, with D possibly TRBD2 on 5 matching bases. Per germline, CDR1 LGHDT and CDR2 YNNKEL (reference sequence). V lost 4 bases, J lost 5 bases, and 18 bases lay in between. The CDR3 contains 15 residues. In DNA, the CDR3 is TGTGCCAGCAGCCGGTCTCCTAGCCCGGCGGACGAGCAGTACTTC. Amino acid sequence: CASSRSPSPADEQYF.

The J gene is TRBJ2-2, the V gene TRBV6-5; the match to TRBD1 covers 9 bases. Germline CDR1 and CDR2: MNHEY and SVGAGI. The ends lost 7 bases at V and 3 bases at J; junction bases unmatched: 3. This CDR3 contains 14 residues. The CDR3 sequence is CASKRQGDTGELFF. The CDR3 bases are TGTGCCAGCAAGCGACAGGGGGACACCGGGGAGCTGTTTTTT.

This sequence joins TRBV28 and TRBJ1-3, with no clear D. Trimming stripped 5 bases from V and 4 bases from J, with 15 bases between. Germline-derived CDR1 and CDR2 are MDHEN and SYDVKM. The CDR3 is 15 residues long. For the CDR3, the DNA is TGTGCCAGCAGTCCCGGGAACATACGAGGAAACACCATATATTTT. Translation: CASSPGNIRGNTIYF.

The rearrangement links TRBV12-3 or TRBV12-4 to TRBJ2-5, with a possible D match to TRBD2 (5 bases). CDR3 length: 13 residues. V gave up 3 bases and J gave up 5 bases, with 10 bases separating them. CDR3 sequence: CASSFSGWETQYF. The CDR3 coding sequence is TGTGCCAGCAGTTTCTCGGGGTGGGAGACCCAGTACTTC.

This clone was seen only once. The V and J genes are TRBV11-2 and TRBJ1-2; 10 bases fit TRBD1. The CDR3 has 17 amino acids. CDR1 SGHAT and CDR2 FQNNGV come from the germline V gene. J lost 0 bases, V lost 5 bases, and 9 bases had no gene match. CDR3 protein: CASSPRDRGWTNYGYTF. The CDR3 region has the DNA TGTGCCAGCAGCCCCAGGGACAGGGGATGGACTAACTATGGCTACACCTTC.

CDR3: CASSVTGGGNEQFF. Written as DNA, the CDR3 is TGCGCCAGCAGTGTGACAGGGGGAGGCAATGAGCAGTTCTTC. The rearrangement links TRBV10-2 to TRBJ2-1; 9 bases align to TRBD1. The junction had 4 bases not matched to a gene; V was cut back by 4 bases and J by 6 bases. The germline V gene has CDR1 WSHSY and CDR2 SAAADI. This CDR3 has 14 amino acids.

This rearrangement joins TRBV3-1 (or the pseudogene TRBV3-2) to TRBJ2-7, with TRBD2 matching 12 bases. Germline CDR1 is LGHDT and CDR2 is YNNKEL (reference sequence). The trim removed 1 base at V and 11 bases at J, leaving 12 bases unmatched. CDR3 length: 16 amino acids. Here the CDR3 DNA reads TGTGCCAGCAGCCAAGGGACTAGCGGGACCGTTGGCGGGAAGTACTTC. It codes for CASSQGTSGTVGGKYF.

Only one count was recorded for this clone. V usage is TRBV2 and J usage is TRBJ2-1; D unresolved. Germline V CDR1 and CDR2: SNHLY, FYNNEI. The V end lost 2 bases, the J end lost 0 bases, and 8 bases lay between the germline ends. The CDR3 sequence is 15 residues long. The CDR3 is CASSEMGFSYNEQFF. The CDR3 bases are TGTGCCAGCAGTGAAATGGGATTCTCCTACAATGAGCAGTTCTTC. Full variable domain (outside the CDR3, taken from reference TRBV2 and TRBJ2-1): EPEVTQTPSHQVTQMGQEVILRCVPISNHLYFYWYRQILGQKVEFLVSFYNNEISEKSEIFDDQFSVERPDGSNFTLKIRSTKLEDSAMYFCASSEMGFSYNEQFFGPGTRLTVL.

The J gene is TRBJ2-5, the V gene TRBV7-9; no clear D gene. The CDR3 loop spans 11 amino acids. V dropped 1 base and J dropped 9 bases, with 6 bases sitting between them. From germline, CDR1 is SEHNR and CDR2 FQNEAQ (reference sequence). The CDR3 DNA is TGTGCCAGCAGCTTAGGAAATTCCCAGTACTTC. The encoded protein is CASSLGNSQYF.

J is TRBJ2-7 and V is TRBV7-9; D is perhaps TRBD2 (5 bases). Germline-derived CDR1 and CDR2 are SEHNR and FQNEAQ (reference sequence). This CDR3 contains 12 residues. V lost 4 bases, J lost 6 bases, and 10 bases lay in between. The CDR3 sequence is CASSSWEPEQYF. In DNA, the CDR3 is TGTGCCAGCAGCTCATGGGAGCCCGAGCAGTACTTC.

The CDR3 region is CASSEFGRTETQYF. CDR3 DNA sequence: TGTGCCAGCAGTGAGTTTGGTAGAACGGAGACCCAGTACTTC. The rearrangement uses TRBV2 and TRBJ2-5; D call uncertain. CDR3 length: 14 amino acids. The V and J ends lost 3 bases and 5 bases respectively, with 13 bases between them. CDR1 SNHLY and CDR2 FYNNEI come from the germline V gene.

This clone was seen a single time. DNA for the CDR3: TGTGCCAGCAGCCATTCCGGGGGACGCACAGATACGCAGTATTTT. Protein sequence: CASSHSGGRTDTQYF. The chain carries TRBV14 and TRBJ2-3; a weak D match, TRBD2 (6 bases). Trimming shortened V by 3 bases and J by 1 base, and 11 bases separated the two germline ends. Germline CDR1 is SGHDN and CDR2 is FVKESK. CDR3 length equals 15 residues. Combining the CDR3 with reference TRBV14 and TRBJ2-3 gives the whole variable domain EAGVTQFPSHSVIEKGQTVTLRCDPISGHDNLYWYRRVMGKEIKFLLHFVKESKQDESGMPNNRFLAERTGGTYSTLKVQPAELEDSGVYFCASSHSGGRTDTQYFGPGTRLTVL.

The chain couples TRBV5-6 to TRBJ2-7; D is undetermined. Germline V lookup: CDR1 SGHDT, CDR2 YYEEEE. The CDR3 has 16 amino acids. The V and J ends lost 2 bases and 0 bases respectively, with 15 bases between them. CDR3 coding DNA: TGTGCCAGCAGCTTTCGAGCCGCTCCCTCCTCCTACGAGCAGTACTTC. It encodes CASSFRAAPSSYEQYF.

The rearrangement links TRBV5-4 to TRBJ2-5; the D gene could be TRBD1 or TRBD2 (6 bases each). The germline V gene encodes CDR1 SGHNT and CDR2 YYREEE (reference sequence). CDR3 size: 16 residues. V was trimmed by 3 bases and J by 5 bases, leaving 20 bases between them. CDR3 sequence reads: CASSSEGKLGGETQYF. CDR3 in DNA: TGTGCCAGCAGCTCGGAGGGTAAACTAGGGGGGGAGACCCAGTACTTC. The complete variable domain, with remaining parts taken from reference TRBV5-4 and TRBJ2-5, reads ETGVTQSPTHLIKTRGQQVTLRCSSQSGHNTVSWYQQALGQGPQFIFQYYREEENGRGNFPPRFSGLQFPNYSSELNVNALELDDSALYLCASSSEGKLGGETQYFGPGTRLLVL.

The rearrangement links TRBV3-1 (or the pseudogene TRBV3-2) to TRBJ2-2, with D perhaps TRBD2 (7 bases). Trimming left V 4 bases short and J 0 bases short, with 12 bases between. Per germline, CDR1 LGHDT and CDR2 YNNKEL (reference sequence). The CDR3 contains 16 residues. DNA for the CDR3: TGTGCCAGCAGCCGTCGGGGGGCGGCGAACACCGGGGAGCTGTTTTTT. Amino acid sequence: CASSRRGAANTGELFF.

This clone was seen only a few times. The V gene is TRBV24-1, the J gene TRBJ2-1; D might be TRBD1 (5 bases). Trimming removed 5 bases at V and 5 bases at J, with 12 bases between. CDR1 is KGHDR, CDR2 SFDVKD, per germline. The CDR3 sequence is 14 residues long. Written as DNA, the CDR3 is TGTGCCACCAGTGCCGTCGACAGAGACAATGAGCAGTTCTTC. Its protein product is CATSAVDRDNEQFF.

This sequence joins TRBV7-9 and TRBJ2-1, with a tentative D call TRBD2 (6 bases). The CDR3 sequence is 16 residues long. Germline values: CDR1 SEHNR, CDR2 FQNEAQ (reference sequence). The V and J ends lost 1 base and 0 bases respectively, with 10 bases between them. The CDR3 nucleotides read TGTGCCAGCAGCTTAGGGCGGGGAAGCTCCTACAATGAGCAGTTCTTC. It encodes CASSLGRGSSYNEQFF.

CDR3 in amino acids: CASSSTVMLGARDEKLFF. The DNA for the CDR3 is TGTGCCAGCAGCTCGACAGTCATGCTGGGGGCGCGAGATGAAAAACTGTTTTTT. This rearrangement joins TRBV5-6 to TRBJ1-4, with D possibly matching TRBD1 (6 bases). This CDR3 has 18 residues. Trimming took off 3 bases at V and 6 bases at J, with 24 bases between the two ends. Per germline, CDR1 SGHDT and CDR2 YYEEEE.

This clone was observed a few times. Other DNA sequences in this specimen translate into the identical CDR3. J is TRBJ2-1 and V is TRBV7-8; D may be TRBD2 (5 bases). This CDR3 has 14 residues. Trimming took off 5 bases at V and 4 bases at J, with 12 bases between the two ends. Germline CDR1 is SGHVS and CDR2 is FQNEAQ. In DNA form, the CDR3 reads TGTGCCAGCAGCCCTAGTACTAGTTACAATGAGCAGTTCTTC. Its translation is CASSPSTSYNEQFF.